This T cell receptor beta chain was sequenced in a study of cytomegalovirus exposure and HLA in healthy donors. Note on this clone: What it binds is not known.

PCR primers comprised 60 Vbeta and 13 Jbeta primers. Clones were read by immunoSEQ multiplex PCR, and TCRdb kept only the in-frame ones, dropping some. The top ten clones hold more than 4% of a sample with about 170,000 clones, under 85% of them seen once. Study-level points and caveats: In vitro checks showed that a few CMV-associated chains really do target CMV antigens. About 87% or about 30% of the time was how often most TCR beta V segments were productive, according to an earlier analysis. Analysis was performed later, and it showed HLA-associated TCR beta chains to be more clonally expanded than equally common others.

Germline V gives CDR1 MNHEY, CDR2 SMNVEV (reference sequence). The CDR3 consists of 14 residues. V lost 3 bases to trimming and J lost 7 bases; unmatched junction nucleotides: 6. The clonotype originates from a man aged 18-30 years in good health and CMV-seronegative. The sequencing input was PBMCs. V is TRBV27 and J is TRBJ2-1; 7 bases line up with TRBD2. CDR3 in amino acids: CASSLGGVGNEQFF. The CDR3 DNA sequence: TGTGCCAGCAGTTTGGGAGGGGTTGGGAATGAGCAGTTCTTC.